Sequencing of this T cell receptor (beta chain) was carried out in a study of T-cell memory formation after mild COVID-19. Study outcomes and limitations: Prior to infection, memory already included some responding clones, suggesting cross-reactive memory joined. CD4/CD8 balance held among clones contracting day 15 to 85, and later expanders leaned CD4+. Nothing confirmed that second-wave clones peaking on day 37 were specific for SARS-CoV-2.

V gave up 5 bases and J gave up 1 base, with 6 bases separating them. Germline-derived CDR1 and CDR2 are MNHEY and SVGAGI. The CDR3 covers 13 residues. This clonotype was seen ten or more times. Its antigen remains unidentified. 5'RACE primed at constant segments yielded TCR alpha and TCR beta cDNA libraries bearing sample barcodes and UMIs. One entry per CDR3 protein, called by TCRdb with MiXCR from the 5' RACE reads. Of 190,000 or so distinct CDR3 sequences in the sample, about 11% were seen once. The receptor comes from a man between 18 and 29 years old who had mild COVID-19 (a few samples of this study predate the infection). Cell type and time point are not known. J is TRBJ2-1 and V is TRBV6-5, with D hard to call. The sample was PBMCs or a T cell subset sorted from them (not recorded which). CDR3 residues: CASSPRSYNEQFF. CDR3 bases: TGTGCCAGCAGTCCTCGGTCCTACAATGAGCAGTTCTTC.